The 23 T cell receptor beta chains reported below all come from one sample, sequenced in a study of blood T cell repertoires in COVID-19. The repertoire was sequenced with immunoSEQ multiplex PCR; TCRdb's copy has only in-frame clones and lacks some. The data hold hundreds of thousands of clones, with around 86% observed a single time. Material: PBMCs or T cells enriched from blood (not recorded which). These receptors originate from a woman between 45 and 65 years old who had recovered from COVID-19.

This rearrangement joins TRBV27 to TRBJ1-4, with D possibly matching TRBD1 (6 bases). V was trimmed by 6 bases and J by 4 bases, leaving 24 bases between them. The CDR3 contains 18 residues. CDR1 and CDR2 (germline): MNHEY, SMNVEV (reference sequence). The CDR3: CASSPPRDTLTLNEKLFF. The DNA of the CDR3 is TGTGCCAGCAGCCCCCCCCGGGACACGTTAACCCTTAATGAAAAACTGTTTTTT.

The chain's CDR3 is CASSYAGGKSDEQYF. In DNA form, the CDR3 reads TGTGCCAGCAGTTATGCAGGGGGAAAGAGCGACGAGCAGTACTTC. The V gene is TRBV6-2 or TRBV6-3, the J gene TRBJ2-7; TRBD1 matches 7 bases. The V gene's germline CDR1 is MNHEY and CDR2 SVGEGT. CDR3 length: 15 amino acids. The J segment lost 5 bases and the V segment lost 3 bases, leaving 10 bases of the junction unmatched.

The chain couples TRBV9 to TRBJ2-5; D call uncertain. The ends were cut back, 3 bases at V and 5 bases at J, with 8 bases in the middle. Germline CDR1 SGDLS, CDR2 YYNGEE. The CDR3 sequence is 12 residues long. CDR3 sequence: CASSAGLETQYF. In DNA form, the CDR3 reads TGTGCCAGCAGCGCAGGTTTGGAGACCCAGTACTTC.

CDR3 nucleotide sequence: TGCGCCAGCAGCCAAGAGGGACAGGGGATCGCGACGCAGTATTTT. As protein: CASSQEGQGIATQYF. This chain uses TRBV4-3 with TRBJ2-3; 10 bases are shared with TRBD1. Germline V CDR1 and CDR2: LGHNA, YSLEER. The CDR3 consists of 15 residues. J was trimmed by 9 bases and V by 0 bases; bases with no gene match: 6.

The chain recombines TRBV27 with TRBJ2-7, with D possibly TRBD2 on 6 matching bases. Germline V gene data show CDR1 as MNHEY and CDR2 as SMNVEV (reference sequence). CDR3 length: 17 residues. The V end was cut by 5 bases, the J end by 0 bases, with 20 bases between. CDR3 in DNA: TGTGCCAGCAGTCCTCTCCCCGGGGGAGACAGCTCCTACGAGCAGTACTTC. Encoded protein: CASSPLPGGDSSYEQYF.

The V call is TRBV12-3 or TRBV12-4, the J call TRBJ2-2; 7 nucleotides line up with TRBD1. This CDR3 is 12 amino acids long. Trimming took 8 bases from V and 9 from J; bases not matched to a gene: 6. The CDR3 is CASGTGARELFF. As DNA, the CDR3 is TGTGCCAGCGGAACAGGGGCTAGGGAGCTGTTTTTT.

This chain links TRBV13 with TRBJ2-7, with 14 bases aligning to TRBD2. CDR3 length: 21 amino acids. Unmatched junction bases numbered 18, after V lost 2 bases and J lost 3 bases. CDR1 and CDR2 from the germline V gene are PRHDT and FYEKMQ (reference sequence). CDR3 DNA sequence: TGTGCCAGCAGCTTAAACCCCGGAAGACGTCGGGGACTAGCGGGAGACTACGAGCAGTACTTC. Translating gives CASSLNPGRRRGLAGDYEQYF.

The chain recombines TRBV5-1 with TRBJ2-3, with 7 bases fitting TRBD2. With 4 bases clipped from V and 3 bases from J, the junction kept 5 bases outside the gene matches. Germline V gene sequence: CDR1 SGHRS, CDR2 YFSETQ. The length of the CDR3 is 14 residues. The CDR3 sequence is CASSPGTKTDTQYF. In nucleotides, the CDR3 is TGCGCCAGCAGCCCCGGGACTAAAACAGATACGCAGTATTTT. The full variable domain, completed using reference TRBV5-1 and TRBJ2-3, is KAGVTQTPRYLIKTRGQQVTLSCSPISGHRSVSWYQQTPGQGLQFLFEYFSETQRNKGNFPGRFSGRQFSNSRSEMNVSTLELGDSALYLCASSPGTKTDTQYFGPGTRLTVL.

This chain links TRBV28 with TRBJ2-7; D possibly corresponds to TRBD2 (5 bases). The germline gives CDR1 MDHEN, CDR2 SYDVKM. Trimming took 5 bases from V and 7 from J, leaving 21 bases between them. The CDR3 has 15 residues. The CDR3 nucleotides read TGTGCCAGCAGTCTCCTGGACTTCTCGCGCGGGGAGCAGTACTTC. Translating gives CASSLLDFSRGEQYF.

The genes are TRBV7-3 and TRBJ2-2, with 7 positions matching TRBD2. V was pared by 1 base and J by 4 bases, with 3 bases of the junction left unmatched. There are 15 residues in the CDR3. Germline loops: CDR1 SGHTA, CDR2 FQGTGA. The CDR3 sequence is CASSLSGSITGELFF. The CDR3 DNA sequence: TGTGCCAGCAGCTTAAGCGGGAGTATCACCGGGGAGCTGTTTTTT.

In this sample, this clone turned up a few times. The chain is built from TRBV19 and TRBJ1-2; D is undetermined. Trimming pared 2 bases from V and 8 bases from J, leaving 21 bases between. The CDR3 has 16 amino acids. Germline CDR1 is LNHDA and CDR2 is SQIVND (reference sequence). The CDR3 bases are TGTGCCAGTAGTATATTCTACGGCAGACGGGTCTACGGCTACACCTTC. This translates into CASSIFYGRRVYGYTF.

The rearrangement uses TRBV7-3 and TRBJ2-7; 10 bases line up with TRBD2. This CDR3 contains 16 residues. V lost 5 bases, J lost 5 bases, and 12 bases stayed unmatched. Germline CDR1 reads SGHTA; CDR2 reads FQGTGA. The DNA for the CDR3 is TGTGCCAGCAGCCCATCACCATCTAGCGGGAGTGACGAGCAGTACTTC. It is translated as CASSPSPSSGSDEQYF.

This chain connects TRBV4-2 to TRBJ2-7; tentative D call: TRBD1 (6 bases). The V end lost 1 base, the J end lost 4 bases, and 11 bases lay between the germline ends. The germline V gene has CDR1 LGHNA and CDR2 YNFKEQ. CDR3 length: 14 residues. CDR3 amino acids: CASSQARTGYEQYF. Here the CDR3 DNA reads TGTGCCAGCAGCCAAGCTAGAACAGGGTACGAGCAGTACTTC.

This chain joins TRBV15 and TRBJ2-5; 8 bases map to TRBD1. After removal of 4 bases from V and 6 bases from J, the junction contained 7 bases not matched to a gene. CDR1 is LNHNV, CDR2 YYDKDF, per germline (reference sequence). This CDR3 contains 14 residues. The CDR3 DNA is TGTGCCACCAGCACCCACGGACAGGGAAAGACCCAGTACTTC. It translates to CATSTHGQGKTQYF.

The chain is built from TRBV5-1 and TRBJ2-6, with 9 positions matching TRBD1. V dropped 4 bases and J dropped 2; count of bases not matched to a gene: 4. This CDR3 is 16 amino acids long. From germline, CDR1 is SGHRS and CDR2 YFSETQ. The CDR3, as DNA: TGCGCCAGCAGCGAGACAGGGGGGCCTGGGGCCAACGTCCTGACTTTC. Amino acid sequence: CASSETGGPGANVLTF.

This clone appeared a single time. This rearrangement joins TRBV30 to TRBJ2-3, with D possibly matching TRBD1 (6 bases). V dropped 1 base and J dropped 2 bases, with 13 bases sitting between them. This CDR3 contains 15 residues. The germline V gene encodes CDR1 GTSNPN and CDR2 SVGIG (reference sequence). The CDR3, as DNA: TGTGCCTGGAGTGCGTTCAGGGGATCCACAGATACGCAGTATTTT. As protein: CAWSAFRGSTDTQYF. Based on the CDR3 plus reference TRBV30 and TRBJ2-3, the full variable domain is SQTIHQWPATLVQPVGSPLSLECTVEGTSNPNLYWYRQAAGRGLQLLFYSVGIGQISSEVPQNLSASRPQDRQFILSSKKLLLSDSGFYLCAWSAFRGSTDTQYFGPGTRLTVL.

J is TRBJ1-5 and V is TRBV5-1; the D gene is possibly TRBD1 (5 bases). The CDR3 has 15 residues. V was shortened by 1 base and J by 1 base, with 9 bases between the two germline ends. Germline CDR1 is SGHRS and CDR2 is YFSETQ. In nucleotides, the CDR3 is TGCGCCAGCAGCTTGACGGGGGAGAGCAATCAGCCCCAGCATTTT. It is translated as CASSLTGESNQPQHF. Looking up the rest from reference TRBV5-1 and TRBJ1-5 gives the full variable domain: KAGVTQTPRYLIKTRGQQVTLSCSPISGHRSVSWYQQTPGQGLQFLFEYFSETQRNKGNFPGRFSGRQFSNSRSEMNVSTLELGDSALYLCASSLTGESNQPQHFGDGTRLSIL.

This rearrangement joins TRBV3-1 (or the pseudogene TRBV3-2) to TRBJ2-6; tentative D call: TRBD2 (5 bases). The V gene lost 9 bases and the J gene lost 0 bases, with 12 bases spanning the gap. CDR1 and CDR2 (germline): LGHDT, YNNKEL (reference sequence). This CDR3 has 15 amino acids. The CDR3 coding sequence is TGTGCCAGTATAAACCGGGGCTCTGGGGCCAACGTCCTGACTTTC. It is translated as CASINRGSGANVLTF.

The chain uses TRBV5-1 and TRBJ2-7, with TRBD1 identical over 8 bases. The V segment lost 6 bases and the J segment 6 bases; nucleotides outside the gene matches: 14. CDR1 and CDR2 from the germline V gene are SGHRS and YFSETQ. The CDR3 covers 15 residues. The CDR3 loop is CASTQGVGQAGEQYF. The CDR3 DNA is TGCGCCAGCACCCAGGGGGTGGGACAGGCAGGCGAGCAGTACTTC.

This clone was picked up one time. The same CDR3 also results from other DNA sequences found in this sample. The rearrangement uses TRBV28 and TRBJ1-2; tentatively, D is TRBD1 (5 bases). V lost 3 bases, J lost 3 bases, and 8 bases lay in between. This CDR3 is 13 amino acids long. Germline V gene lookup returns CDR1 MDHEN and CDR2 SYDVKM. The CDR3 nucleotides are TGTGCCAGCAGTTTGCCGGGGGACTATGGCTACACCTTC. Protein product: CASSLPGDYGYTF.

The V call is TRBV4-1, the J call TRBJ1-5, with D tentatively TRBD1 (5 bases). The CDR3 has 15 residues. Germline loops: CDR1 MGHRA, CDR2 YSYEKL. Trimming pared 4 bases from V and 1 base from J, leaving 11 bases between. The CDR3 DNA follows: TGCGCCAGCAGCCCCAGGTGGACAAGCAATCAGCCCCAGCATTTT. Its translation: CASSPRWTSNQPQHF.

The rearrangement joins TRBV7-2 to TRBJ1-5; D may be TRBD1 (6 bases). This CDR3 is built from 13 residues. The germline CDR1 and CDR2 sequences are SGHTA and FQGNSA. Trimming left V 1 base short and J 6 bases short, with 7 bases between. The CDR3 region has the DNA TGTGCCAGCAGCTTAGACAGGGCTCAGCCCCAGCATTTT. This gives the protein CASSLDRAQPQHF. The full variable domain, completed using reference TRBV7-2 and TRBJ1-5, is GAGVSQSPSNKVTEKGKDVELRCDPISGHTALYWYRQSLGQGLEFLIYFQGNSAPDKSGLPSDRFSAERTGGSVSTLTIQRTQQEDSAVYLCASSLDRAQPQHFGDGTRLSIL.

This chain connects TRBV5-1 to TRBJ2-7; tentatively, D is TRBD2 (5 bases). Trimming took 4 bases from V and 2 from J, leaving 16 bases between them. Germline assignment: CDR1 SGHRS and CDR2 YFSETQ. This CDR3 has 15 amino acids. CDR3 bases: TGCGCCAGCAGCCCGGGAAGGCACCCCGCCTACGAGCAGTACTTC. Its translation is CASSPGRHPAYEQYF. Looking up the rest from reference TRBV5-1 and TRBJ2-7 gives the full variable domain: KAGVTQTPRYLIKTRGQQVTLSCSPISGHRSVSWYQQTPGQGLQFLFEYFSETQRNKGNFPGRFSGRQFSNSRSEMNVSTLELGDSALYLCASSPGRHPAYEQYFGPGTRLTVT.